The clone carrying this T cell receptor beta chain came up many times. Its matching antigen is unknown. Library preparation (for TCRbeta) was performed with unique molecular identifiers. TCRdb independently ran MiXCR on the PCR reads; one entry per CDR3 protein. The data contain about 300,000 distinct CDR3 sequences, around a tenth of them singletons. The sample is drawn from a study of T-cell reconstitution after alpha-beta-depleted transplantation in children. Study-wide results and caveats: Alpha-beta T cells about two months after transplant reportedly derived from several hundred expanded graft clones. Some patients owed their high day-60 TCRbeta diversity to surviving recipient T cells and thymic progenitors. After one year, T-cell counts and TCRbeta diversity mostly came from new T cells.

The trim removed 4 bases at V and 3 bases at J, leaving 14 bases unmatched. The CDR3 totals 16 residues. The germline V gene encodes CDR1 DFQATT and CDR2 SNEGSKA (reference sequence). The input for sequencing was PBMCs, taken before TCRalphabeta/CD19-depleted stem cell transplant. The chain is built from TRBV20-1 and TRBJ2-7, with 8 positions matching TRBD2. The source is a boy in the first two years of life with acute myeloid leukemia, due to receive a stem cell transplant. The CDR3 protein is CSATSISGTSFYEQYF. The CDR3 bases are TGCAGTGCTACTTCAATTTCCGGGACTAGTTTCTACGAGCAGTACTTC.